The entry that follows covers one T cell receptor (beta chain) sequence. This entry comes from a study of blood T cell repertoires in COVID-19. Trimming removed 3 bases from V and 1 base from J; junction bases left unmatched: 6. The CDR3 sequence is 15 residues long. Germline V gene sequence: CDR1 SGDLS, CDR2 YYNGEE. The method was immunoSEQ multiplex PCR; TCRdb's version includes in-frame clones alone and lacks a portion of them. The sample carries about 45,000 clones, roughly three quarters recorded once. Sequencing was done on a sample of peripheral blood. The chain combines TRBV9 with TRBJ2-5, with TRBD2 matching over 7 bases. The TCR sequence derives from a man between 65 and 79 years old with acute or convalescent COVID-19. The CDR3 sequence: CASSGGGLTQETQYF. CDR3 sequence (DNA): TGTGCCAGCAGCGGCGGGGGACTGACCCAAGAGACCCAGTACTTC.